Below, 30 T cell receptor beta chains from the same sample are listed, as sequenced in a study of T cells in Graves' hyperthyroidism and ophthalmopathy. Using RNA transcripts as the source, TCR beta CDR3 regions were amplified. The HTBI primer set was used in a first-round RT-PCR of the TCR CDR3. TCRdb fed the multiplex PCR reads into MiXCR, producing one record per CDR3 protein. The table records 500,000 or so distinct CDR3 sequences, approximately 17% of them present only once. Source material: blood. The receptors shown here come from a woman under 30 with Graves' ophthalmopathy.

Ten or more counts support this clonotype. This chain links TRBV11-2 with TRBJ2-7; 7 bases are a match to TRBD1. V was pared by 5 bases and J by 2 bases, with 15 bases of the junction left unmatched. The germline CDR1 and CDR2 sequences are SGHAT and FQNNGV. The CDR3 runs to 17 residues. This CDR3 reads CASSRILQWDSAYEQYF. The DNA of the CDR3 is TGTGCCAGCAGCCGAATACTTCAGTGGGACAGTGCCTACGAGCAGTACTTC.

This clonotype was seen repeatedly, ten times or more. This chain connects TRBV12-3 or TRBV12-4 to TRBJ1-2, with D uncertain. The CDR3 covers 13 residues. V dropped 1 base and J dropped 2 bases, with 5 bases sitting between them. The CDR3 DNA sequence: TGTGCCAGCAGTTTAGGAACGAACTATGGCTACACCTTC. Translated, it gives CASSLGTNYGYTF.

This clonotype was seen repeatedly, ten times or more. CDR3 in amino acids: CASSPERGEQYF. The CDR3 DNA reads TGTGCCAGCTCACCCGAGAGAGGCGAGCAGTACTTC. The chain has TRBV18 and TRBJ2-7; no clear D. In germline, CDR1 is KGHSH, CDR2 LQKENI. The CDR3 loop spans 12 amino acids. Trimming shortened V by 3 bases and J by 6 bases, and 9 bases separated the two germline ends. The full variable domain, rest sourced from reference TRBV18 and TRBJ2-7, is NAGVMQNPRHLVRRRGQEARLRCSPMKGHSHVYWYRQLPEEGLKFMVYLQKENIIDESGMPKERFSAEFPKEGPSILRIQQVVRGDSAAYFCASSPERGEQYFGPGTRLTVT.

This clonotype was counted ten times or more. The V gene is TRBV7-2, the J gene TRBJ2-7; 7 bases are shared with TRBD2. The trim removed 0 bases at V and 6 bases at J, leaving 11 bases unmatched. Germline V CDR1 and CDR2: SGHTA, FQGNSA. There are 16 residues in the CDR3. CDR3 protein: CASSLAPSGRAAEQYF. DNA for the CDR3: TGTGCCAGCAGCTTAGCCCCTAGCGGAAGGGCCGCCGAGCAGTACTTC.

This clonotype was detected a few times. The genes are TRBV9 and TRBJ2-5, with 10 positions matching TRBD2. This CDR3 contains 16 residues. J was trimmed by 5 bases and V by 0 bases; bases with no gene match: 7. Germline CDR1 SGDLS, CDR2 YYNGEE. This chain's CDR3 is CASSVGRASGSETQYF. CDR3 bases: TGTGCCAGCAGCGTAGGTCGGGCTAGCGGGAGTGAGACCCAGTACTTC.

This clonotype appeared many times. This sequence joins TRBV11-2 and TRBJ2-7; no firm D call. The germline gives CDR1 SGHAT, CDR2 FQNNGV. The V end lost 1 base, the J end lost 0 bases, and 7 bases lay between the germline ends. The CDR3 spans 14 residues. The CDR3 DNA reads as TGTGCCAGCAGCTTAGTTGTTGTCTCCTACGAGCAGTACTTC. Its protein product is CASSLVVVSYEQYF.

This clonotype was observed at least ten times. The rearrangement joins TRBV11-2 to TRBJ2-3; weak D call: TRBD2 (6 bases). The CDR3 sequence is 16 residues long. The germline gives CDR1 SGHAT, CDR2 FQNNGV. V was trimmed by 7 bases and J by 0 bases, leaving 17 bases between them. CDR3 protein: CASTGLWGVSTDTQYF. DNA for the CDR3: TGTGCCAGCACCGGACTATGGGGGGTTAGCACAGATACGCAGTATTTT.

This clonotype has at least ten counts. This sequence joins TRBV7-2 and TRBJ1-1; a weak D match, TRBD1 (6 bases). Germline V gene data show CDR1 as SGHTA and CDR2 as FQGNSA. V was shortened by 4 bases and J by 1 base, with 10 bases between the two germline ends. The CDR3 has 14 amino acids. The CDR3 DNA is TGTGCCAGCAGCTCTCAGGGGCCGAACACTGAAGCTTTCTTT. Protein: CASSSQGPNTEAFF.

This clonotype was detected many times. V is TRBV2 and J is TRBJ1-5; D is undetermined. The CDR3 spans 13 residues. The ends were cut back, 1 base at V and 3 bases at J, with 4 bases in the middle. Germline V gene sequence: CDR1 SNHLY, CDR2 FYNNEI. CDR3 amino acids: CASSEDLNQPQHF. CDR3 DNA sequence: TGTGCCAGCAGTGAAGACCTCAATCAGCCCCAGCATTTT.

This clonotype was counted many times. V is TRBV7-2 and J is TRBJ2-7; 10 bases line up with TRBD2. The CDR3 loop spans 15 amino acids. J lost 2 bases, V lost 2 bases, and 3 bases had no gene match. CDR1 is SGHTA, CDR2 FQGNSA, per germline. The CDR3 DNA sequence: TGTGCCAGCAGCTTACTAGCGGGAGATACCTACGAGCAGTACTTC. Residues: CASSLLAGDTYEQYF.

Many counts were recorded for this clonotype. V and J are TRBV28 and TRBJ2-7; TRBD1 matches 9 bases. Trimming removed 4 bases from V and 2 bases from J; junction bases left unmatched: 9. There are 16 residues in the CDR3. The germline CDR1 and CDR2 sequences are MDHEN and SYDVKM. The CDR3 DNA sequence: TGTGCCAGCAGTTGGGGGTGGACAGGGGACACCTACGAGCAGTACTTC. Amino acid sequence: CASSWGWTGDTYEQYF.

Many counts were recorded for this clonotype. The chain is built from TRBV28 and TRBJ1-1; D is unresolved. V dropped 5 bases and J dropped 5 bases, with 18 bases sitting between them. Germline assignment: CDR1 MDHEN and CDR2 SYDVKM. This CDR3 has 15 amino acids. Here the CDR3 reads CASSAAGTVWTEAFF. The DNA for the CDR3 is TGTGCCAGCAGTGCGGCCGGAACGGTGTGGACTGAAGCTTTCTTT.

This clonotype was observed at least ten times. This rearrangement joins TRBV5-1 to TRBJ2-1; D call uncertain. The CDR3 spans 14 residues. V lost 1 base and J 7 bases, leaving 12 bases between the germline ends. Germline V gene data show CDR1 as SGHRS and CDR2 as YFSETQ. CDR3 sequence reads: CASSLSGARNEQFF. The DNA of the CDR3 is TGCGCCAGCAGCTTGAGTGGAGCGCGTAATGAGCAGTTCTTC.

V usage is TRBV20-1 and J usage is TRBJ2-3; TRBD2 aligns across 10 bases. Germline V CDR1 and CDR2: DFQATT, SNEGSKA (reference sequence). This CDR3 is built from 16 residues. With 3 bases clipped from V and 1 base from J, the junction kept 7 bases outside the gene matches. DNA for the CDR3: TGCAGTGCTAGTAAGGCTAGCGGGAGCCGCACAGATACGCAGTATTTT. Amino acid sequence: CSASKASGSRTDTQYF.

This clonotype appeared a few times. The rearrangement joins TRBV6-4 to TRBJ1-1; no clear D gene. The CDR3 spans 15 residues. The ends were cut back, 2 bases at V and 0 bases at J, with 10 bases in the middle. Germline CDR1 is MRHNA and CDR2 is SNTAGT. DNA for the CDR3: TGTGCCAGCAGTGACGGTAACAGACTGAACACTGAAGCTTTCTTT. Encoded protein: CASSDGNRLNTEAFF.

The chain links TRBV4-1 to TRBJ2-7, with D possibly being TRBD1 or TRBD2 (5 bases each). From germline, CDR1 is MGHRA and CDR2 YSYEKL. There are 17 residues in the CDR3. Trimming pared 0 bases from V and 2 bases from J, leaving 17 bases between. For the CDR3, the DNA is TGCGCCAGCAGCCAAGAGGTGGGACGGAAAGGGGCCTACGAGCAGTACTTC. Translated, it gives CASSQEVGRKGAYEQYF.

This clonotype was detected only a few times. The junction and the germline gene differ at one end; a read error may be behind it. The chain employs TRBV7-9 and TRBJ1-6; TRBD1 matches at 7 bases. Per germline, CDR1 SEHNR and CDR2 FQNEAQ (reference sequence). The CDR3 sequence is 17 residues long. This CDR3 reads CASSLESGGNYHSPLHF. The CDR3 region has the DNA TGTGCCAGCAGCTTAGAGTCAGGGGGGAACTATCATTCACCCCTCCACTTT.

This chain connects TRBV5-8 to TRBJ2-3; D could derive from TRBD1 or TRBD2 (5 bases each). The CDR3 extends over 13 amino acids. Germline-derived CDR1 and CDR2 are SGHTS and YDEGEE. The germline V and J ends were trimmed by 4 bases and 5 bases, with 11 bases remaining between them. The CDR3 DNA reads as TGTGCCAGCAGCGAGGGGCAGGGAGATACGCAGTATTTT. Translation gives CASSEGQGDTQYF.

The table lists this clonotype with many counts. V gene TRBV11-2 combines with J gene TRBJ2-3; D possibly corresponds to TRBD2 (5 bases). The V and J ends lost 5 bases and 2 bases respectively, with 14 bases between them. Germline V gene sequence: CDR1 SGHAT, CDR2 FQNNGV. The CDR3 loop spans 15 amino acids. CDR3 sequence: CASSVSGDSTDTQYF. The CDR3 nucleotides read TGTGCCAGCAGCGTGAGCGGAGATTCCACAGATACGCAGTATTTT.

The rearrangement links TRBV6-2 or TRBV6-3 to TRBJ2-1, with D unclear. With 4 bases removed from V and 7 bases from J, the gap between germline ends came to 8 bases. CDR3 length equals 12 residues. Germline-derived CDR1 and CDR2 are MNHEY and SVGEGT. In DNA, the CDR3 is TGTGCCAGCAGTTCAGTCGGGAATGAGCAGTTCTTC. It yields the protein CASSSVGNEQFF.

The genes are TRBV6-2 or TRBV6-3 and TRBJ1-1, with D possibly TRBD1 on 5 matching bases. Germline CDR1 MNHEY, CDR2 SVGEGT. This CDR3 comprises 15 residues. The V end lost 7 bases, the J end lost 6 bases, and 21 bases lay between the germline ends. CDR3: CASTSSRGSGAEAFF. The DNA for the CDR3 is TGTGCCAGCACCTCATCCCGGGGGAGCGGGGCTGAAGCTTTCTTT.

There are many counts of this clonotype. The chain recombines TRBV7-2 with TRBJ2-3; the match to TRBD2 covers 12 bases. V was clipped by 5 bases and J by 10 bases; unmatched bases: 10. Germline CDR1 reads SGHTA; CDR2 reads FQGNSA. The CDR3 spans 15 residues. In DNA form, the CDR3 reads TGTGCCAGCAGCCCACGGACTAGCGGGGACCGTTCGCAGTATTTT. Translated, it gives CASSPRTSGDRSQYF. Variable domain in full (rest from reference TRBV7-2 and TRBJ2-3): GAGVSQSPSNKVTEKGKDVELRCDPISGHTALYWYRQSLGQGLEFLIYFQGNSAPDKSGLPSDRFSAERTGGSVSTLTIQRTQQEDSAVYLCASSPRTSGDRSQYFGPGTRLTVL.

The sample holds a few counts of this clonotype. This sequence joins TRBV15 and TRBJ1-1, with no clear D. This CDR3 comprises 14 residues. V lost 1 base to trimming and J lost 4 bases, with 10 bases between them. Germline V gene data show CDR1 as LNHNV and CDR2 as YYDKDF (reference sequence). The CDR3 region is CATSRVLVGTEAFF. The CDR3, as DNA: TGTGCCACCAGCAGAGTTTTGGTGGGCACTGAAGCTTTCTTT.

This clonotype was seen ten or more times. The rearrangement uses TRBV6-1 and TRBJ1-2, with 9 bases fitting TRBD1. The length of the CDR3 is 15 residues. Germline assignment: CDR1 MNHNS and CDR2 SASEGT. V was pared by 5 bases and J by 4 bases, with 8 bases of the junction left unmatched. The DNA of the CDR3 is TGTGCCAGCAGTAGCCGGGACAGGGTAATCTATGGCTACACCTTC. Its translation: CASSSRDRVIYGYTF.

This clonotype was picked up many times. The V call is TRBV10-3, the J call TRBJ1-1, with D tentatively TRBD1 (6 bases). Trimming removed 3 bases at V and 1 base at J, with 12 bases between. The CDR3 runs 15 residues. CDR1 is ENHRY, CDR2 SYGVKD, per germline. The CDR3 region is CAISERGTPNTEAFF. CDR3 sequence (DNA): TGTGCCATCAGTGAACGCGGGACACCGAACACTGAAGCTTTCTTT.

This clonotype was found many times. The chain uses TRBV6-2 or TRBV6-3 and TRBJ2-7; possible D gene TRBD1, 7 bases. Looked up from germline, CDR1 is MNHEY and CDR2 is SVGEGT. This CDR3 comprises 15 residues. V was trimmed by 2 bases and J by 5 bases, leaving 16 bases between them. CDR3 sequence: CASSYAGQTNNEQYF. Here the CDR3 DNA reads TGTGCCAGCAGTTACGCGGGACAGACTAATAACGAGCAGTACTTC.

This clonotype was observed many times. The V gene is TRBV15, the J gene TRBJ1-1; the D is unclear. The CDR3 is 14 amino acids. Trimming shortened V by 8 bases and J by 4 bases, and 17 bases separated the two germline ends. The V gene's germline CDR1 is LNHNV and CDR2 YYDKDF (reference sequence). The CDR3 nucleotides read TGTGCCACCGGAGCTAGAATAAGCACCACTGAAGCTTTCTTT. Translating gives CATGARISTTEAFF. Supplemented by reference TRBV15 and TRBJ1-1, the full variable domain reads DAMVIQNPRYQVTQFGKPVTLSCSQTLNHNVMYWYQQKSSQAPKLLFHYYDKDFNNEADTPDNFQSRRPNTSFCFLDIRSPGLGDTAMYLCATGARISTTEAFFGQGTRLTVV.

The V call is TRBV10-3, the J call TRBJ2-7, with 12 positions matching TRBD2. Per the germline V gene, CDR1 is ENHRY and CDR2 is SYGVKD. With 5 bases clipped from V and 6 bases from J, the junction kept 5 bases outside the gene matches. The CDR3 runs to 14 residues. The CDR3 coding sequence is TGTGCCATCAGTACTAGCGGGAGGTTCGGCGAGCAGTACTTC. It encodes CAISTSGRFGEQYF.

In this sample, this clonotype turned up many times. This chain uses TRBV30 with TRBJ2-3; D is perhaps TRBD2 (5 bases). V lost 3 bases, J lost 6 bases, and 16 bases lay in between. CDR1 GTSNPN and CDR2 SVGIG come from the germline V gene (reference sequence). There are 14 residues in the CDR3. The CDR3 DNA sequence: TGTGCCTGGAGCGGAGGTATCCGGTCCGATACGCAGTATTTT. Residues: CAWSGGIRSDTQYF.

This clonotype was seen repeatedly, ten times or more. The chain is built from TRBV5-1 and TRBJ2-5; 9 bases align to TRBD1. V lost 1 base, J lost 4 bases, and 11 bases stayed unmatched. CDR3 length: 17 amino acids. Germline loops: CDR1 SGHRS, CDR2 YFSETQ. In DNA, the CDR3 is TGCGCCAGCAGCTTGAGTTCGGACAGGGGAGTGAGAGAGACCCAGTACTTC. Translating it yields CASSLSSDRGVRETQYF.